Listed here are 18 T cell receptor beta chains from one sample, sequenced in a study of shared clonotypes between healthy human individuals. Assay used: immunoSEQ multiplex PCR; TCRdb lists only in-frame clones, some missing. The data contain about half a million clones, around 79% of them singletons. The source material was PBMCs. These receptor sequences come from a woman in her 40s in good health. Some clones in this sample may be carry-over from other donors' samples.

The chain employs TRBV10-3 and TRBJ2-7, with 9 positions matching TRBD1. Per the germline V gene, CDR1 is ENHRY and CDR2 is SYGVKD. The CDR3 runs 15 residues. The V segment lost 9 bases and the J segment 5 bases; nucleotides outside the gene matches: 14. CDR3 sequence (DNA): TGTGCCATAACTCCCCAAGGGACAGGGTATGACGAGCAGTACTTC. Protein: CAITPQGTGYDEQYF.

The J gene is TRBJ2-1, the V gene TRBV10-3; 12 nucleotides match TRBD2. CDR1 is ENHRY, CDR2 SYGVKD, per germline. This CDR3 has 14 residues. The junction had 10 bases not matched to a gene; V was cut back by 11 bases and J by 8 bases. This chain's CDR3 is CAAALAGGSDEQFF. The CDR3 DNA reads as TGTGCCGCCGCCCTAGCGGGAGGGAGCGATGAGCAGTTCTTC.

The chain uses TRBV18 and TRBJ1-4; no clear D gene. Trimming pared 6 bases from V and 1 base from J, leaving 6 bases between. Germline V gives CDR1 KGHSH, CDR2 LQKENI. The CDR3 sequence is 13 residues long. CDR3 nucleotide sequence: TGTGCCAGCTCGGCGGGAACTAATGAAAAACTGTTTTTT. Translation gives CASSAGTNEKLFF.

The rearrangement joins TRBV7-3 to TRBJ2-7; possible D gene TRBD1, 6 bases. This CDR3 region has 14 residues. Germline CDR1 SGHTA, CDR2 FQGTGA. V dropped 0 bases and J dropped 2 bases, with 8 bases sitting between them. The CDR3 sequence is CASSLTTGPYEQYF. The CDR3 DNA sequence: TGTGCCAGCAGCTTAACGACAGGACCCTACGAGCAGTACTTC.

The DNA for the CDR3 is TGTGCCAGTAGTGCTTCTCGGGGCAGCGAGCAGTACTTC. Its translation: CASSASRGSEQYF. This chain links TRBV19 with TRBJ2-7; D is perhaps TRBD1 or TRBD2 (5 bases each). Trimming cost V 5 bases and J 6 bases, with 14 bases left between them. The CDR3 is made up of 13 amino acids. Germline-derived CDR1 and CDR2 are LNHDA and SQIVND (reference sequence).

Of note for this clone: Other DNA sequences in this specimen translate into the identical CDR3. This CDR3 is CASSLGLAGTDTQYF. CDR3 DNA sequence: TGCGCCAGCAGCTTGGGACTAGCAGGCACAGATACGCAGTATTTT. The rearrangement links TRBV5-1 to TRBJ2-3, with 7 bases matching TRBD2. J gave up 1 base and V 0 bases, and 2 bases lay outside the gene matches. This CDR3 contains 15 residues. The V gene's germline CDR1 is SGHRS and CDR2 YFSETQ.

The chain recombines TRBV2 with TRBJ2-5; D gene uncertain. Deletions cut 2 bases from V and 0 bases from J, with 16 bases between. The germline CDR1 and CDR2 sequences are SNHLY and FYNNEI. The CDR3 loop spans 17 amino acids. CDR3 coding DNA: TGTGCCAGCAGTGAATTATTTGGGTCAGGCTACCAAGAGACCCAGTACTTC. Translating it yields CASSELFGSGYQETQYF.

As concerns this clone: Different DNA sequences within this sample yield the same CDR3. The chain carries TRBV15 and TRBJ2-7; no reliable D call. Germline V lookup: CDR1 LNHNV, CDR2 YYDKDF (reference sequence). CDR3 length: 13 residues. V was cut by 0 bases and J by 0 bases, with 3 bases left in between. CDR3 protein: CATSRDLSYEQYF. The CDR3, as DNA: TGTGCCACCAGCAGAGATCTCTCCTACGAGCAGTACTTC.

The chain links TRBV4-2 to TRBJ1-2, with 7 bases fitting TRBD1. V lost 5 bases, J lost 9 bases, and 6 bases stayed unmatched. Germline lookup yields CDR1 LGHNA and CDR2 YNFKEQ. The CDR3 is 12 residues long. The CDR3 is CASSVGQASYTF. The CDR3 coding sequence is TGTGCCAGCAGCGTCGGACAGGCTAGCTACACCTTC.

This rearrangement joins TRBV7-8 to TRBJ2-1; 7 bases map to TRBD1. This CDR3 comprises 14 residues. The V gene's germline CDR1 is SGHVS and CDR2 FQNEAQ. Trimming removed 5 bases from V and 8 bases from J; junction bases left unmatched: 9. For the CDR3, the DNA is TGTGCCAGCAGCAAAGAGGACAGGACGGATGAGCAGTTCTTC. Its translation: CASSKEDRTDEQFF.

The chain carries TRBV14 and TRBJ1-2, with no clear D. This CDR3 spans 14 amino acids. Between the trimmed V and J ends, which lost 4 bases and 3 bases, there was a span of 12 bases. The germline gives CDR1 SGHDN, CDR2 FVKESK. CDR3 amino acids: CASSPFWLDYGYTF. In DNA form, the CDR3 reads TGTGCCAGCAGCCCCTTTTGGTTGGACTATGGCTACACCTTC.

The rearrangement links TRBV7-9 to TRBJ2-1; TRBD2 agrees at 13 bases. CDR1 and CDR2 (germline): SEHNR, FQNEAQ (reference sequence). The J segment lost 3 bases and the V segment lost 1 base, leaving 0 bases of the junction unmatched. The CDR3 consists of 16 residues. CDR3 DNA: TGTGCCAGCAGCTTAGGGACTAGCGGGGGCTACAATGAGCAGTTCTTC. It yields the protein CASSLGTSGGYNEQFF.

This chain uses TRBV30 with TRBJ2-1; D might be TRBD2 (11 bases). The CDR3 runs 18 residues. V was clipped by 6 bases and J by 8 bases, with 32 bases between them. CDR1 and CDR2 (germline): GTSNPN, SVGIG (reference sequence). In DNA form, the CDR3 reads TGTGCCTGTTACCGGGACAGGGGACAACTAGCGGGAGAGGATGAGCAGTTCTTC. Translating gives CACYRDRGQLAGEDEQFF.

V and J are TRBV11-2 and TRBJ2-5; D is unresolved. The germline gives CDR1 SGHAT, CDR2 FQNNGV. The length of the CDR3 is 13 residues. Deletions cut 5 bases from V and 2 bases from J, with 9 bases between. This chain's CDR3 is CASSTQPQETQYF. In DNA form, the CDR3 reads TGTGCCAGCAGCACCCAGCCTCAAGAGACCCAGTACTTC.

This chain uses TRBV9 with TRBJ2-1; the D gene could be TRBD1 or TRBD2 (5 bases each). The CDR3 sequence is 17 residues long. Germline V gives CDR1 SGDLS, CDR2 YYNGEE. V was cut by 0 bases and J by 0 bases, with 13 bases left in between. This CDR3 is CASSVGRGAYSYNEQFF. CDR3 sequence (DNA): TGTGCCAGCAGCGTAGGCCGAGGGGCCTACTCCTACAATGAGCAGTTCTTC.

The rearrangement uses TRBV28 and TRBJ1-1; TRBD1 agrees at 7 bases. V lost 1 base, J lost 7 bases, and 6 bases stayed unmatched. Germline loops: CDR1 MDHEN, CDR2 SYDVKM. CDR3 length equals 14 residues. The CDR3 sequence is CASSLSDRALEAFF. The CDR3 DNA reads TGTGCCAGCAGTTTATCCGACAGGGCCCTTGAAGCTTTCTTT.

The CDR3 region is CASSITGTGRLYQPQHF. Here the CDR3 DNA reads TGTGCCAGCAGTATTACCGGGACAGGGAGGCTATACCAGCCCCAGCATTTT. The chain couples TRBV27 to TRBJ1-5; 9 bases map to TRBD1. Unmatched junction bases numbered 15, after V lost 5 bases and J lost 7 bases. The germline V gene encodes CDR1 MNHEY and CDR2 SMNVEV (reference sequence). CDR3 length equals 17 residues.

The chain is built from TRBV10-3 and TRBJ1-5; no clear D gene. This CDR3 has 13 residues. Trimming left V 4 bases short and J 4 bases short, with 8 bases between. Germline CDR1 and CDR2: ENHRY and SYGVKD. CDR3 residues: CAISGTSNQPQHF. Written as DNA, the CDR3 is TGTGCCATCAGTGGGACGTCTAATCAGCCCCAGCATTTT.